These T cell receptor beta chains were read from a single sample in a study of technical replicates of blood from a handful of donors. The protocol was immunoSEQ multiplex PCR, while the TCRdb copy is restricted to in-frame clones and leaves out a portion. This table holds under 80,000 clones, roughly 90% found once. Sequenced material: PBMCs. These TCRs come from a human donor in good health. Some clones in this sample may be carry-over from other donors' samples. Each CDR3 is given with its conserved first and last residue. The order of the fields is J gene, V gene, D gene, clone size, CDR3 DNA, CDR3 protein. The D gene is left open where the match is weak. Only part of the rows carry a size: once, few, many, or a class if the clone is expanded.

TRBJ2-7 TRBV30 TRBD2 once TGTGCCTGGAGTGTACGTGGCCTAGCGGGATTGGGTCTGGAGCAGTACTTC CAWSVRGLAGLGLEQYF
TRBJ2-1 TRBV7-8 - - TGTGCCAGCAGCTTAGCGGAGGGGGCGATCGATGAGCAGTTCTTC CASSLAEGAIDEQFF
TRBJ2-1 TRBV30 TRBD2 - TGTGCCTGGAGTGTTAGCCGTGTCGCGGGAGTGCTCTTC CAWSVSRVAGVLF
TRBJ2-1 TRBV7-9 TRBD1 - TGTGCCAGCAGCTTACCCCGGAATAACAGGGGCGGCTACAATGAGCAGTTCTTC CASSLPRNNRGGYNEQFF
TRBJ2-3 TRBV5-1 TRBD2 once TGCGCCAGCAGCTTGGTTACTAGCGGGGGAGATACGCAGTATTTT CASSLVTSGGDTQYF
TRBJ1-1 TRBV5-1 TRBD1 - TGCGCCAGCAGCGTCCGGGACAGACTGTTACACACTGAAGCTTTCTTT CASSVRDRLLHTEAFF
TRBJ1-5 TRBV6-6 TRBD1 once TGTGCCAGCAGTTACCGAACAGGGGAGAGCAATCAGCCCCAGCATTTT CASSYRTGESNQPQHF
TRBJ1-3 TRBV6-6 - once TGTGCCAGCACCGGGGGATCTGGAAACACCATATATTTT CASTGGSGNTIYF
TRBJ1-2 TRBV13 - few TGTGCCAGCCAAGAAATAAGAGGCGGAGGCTACACCTTC CASQEIRGGGYTF
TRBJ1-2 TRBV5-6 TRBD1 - TGTGCCAGCAGCTTTGGCAGGGGGTCTGATGGCTACACCTTC CASSFGRGSDGYTF
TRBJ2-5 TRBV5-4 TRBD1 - TGTGCCAGCAGATTCGACAGGGTTGCGTCAGAGACCCAGTACTTC CASRFDRVASETQYF
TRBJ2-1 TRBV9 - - TGTGCCAGCAGCGTAGGAGAGACAGGCTTCTCTGAGCAGTTCTTC CASSVGETGFSEQFF
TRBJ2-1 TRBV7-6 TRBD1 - TGTGCCAGCAGCCAATGGACAGGAGATGAGCAGTTCTTC CASSQWTGDEQFF
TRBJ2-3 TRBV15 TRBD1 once TGTGCCACCAGACGAACAGGGGGACTTAGCACAGATACGCAGTATTTT CATRRTGGLSTDTQYF
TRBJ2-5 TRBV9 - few TGTGCCAGCAGCCCCCGGGACTGGGGGGAGACCCAGTACTTC CASSPRDWGETQYF
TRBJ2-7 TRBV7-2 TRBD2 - TGTGCCAGCAGCGCCAGCGGGAGAGGATACGAGCAGTACTTC CASSASGRGYEQYF
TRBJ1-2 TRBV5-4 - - TGTGCCAGCAGCTTGGCCGGGGGAAGAGGCTACACCTTC CASSLAGGRGYTF
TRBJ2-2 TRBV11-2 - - TGTGCCGGGGGCAAGGAAAACACCGGGGAGCTGTTTTTT CAGGKENTGELFF
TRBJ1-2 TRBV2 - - TGTGCCAGCAATGTACAGGGCGGCTACACCTTC CASNVQGGYTF
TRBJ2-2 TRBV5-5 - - TGTGCCAGCAGCTTGCGAACAGAGATCACCGGGGAGCTGTTTTTT CASSLRTEITGELFF
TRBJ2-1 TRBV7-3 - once TGTGCCAGCAGCCCGACACTAGCTTTGGATGAGCAGTTCTTC CASSPTLALDEQFF
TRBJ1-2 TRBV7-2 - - TGTGCCAGCAGCCCCGAGGGTTCTTATGGCTACACCTTC CASSPEGSYGYTF